Presented here are 11 T cell receptor beta chains from one specimen sequenced in a study of blood T cell repertoires in COVID-19. Sequencing used immunoSEQ multiplex PCR; TCRdb keeps in-frame clones, though not all of them. The sample contains approximately 350,000 clones, under 85% of which appear only once. Sequenced sample: PBMCs or T cells enriched from blood (not recorded which). The receptors here all came from a woman aged 50 to 65 who had recovered from COVID-19.

The CDR3 spells CASSPGDRAYTEAFF. In DNA form, the CDR3 reads TGTGCCAGCAGCCCCGGTGACAGGGCCTACACTGAAGCTTTCTTT. This sequence joins TRBV5-4 and TRBJ1-1; 7 bases map to TRBD1. Germline CDR1 and CDR2: SGHNT and YYREEE (reference sequence). The CDR3 sequence is 15 residues long. With V trimmed by 4 bases and J by 3 bases, 9 bases remained unmatched.

This clone appeared a single time. The chain employs TRBV3-1 (or the pseudogene TRBV3-2) and TRBJ1-1; D not resolved. The germline gives CDR1 LGHDT, CDR2 YNNKEL (reference sequence). V gave up 0 bases and J gave up 2 bases, with 7 bases separating them. This CDR3 contains 14 residues. Here the CDR3 DNA reads TGTGCCAGCAGCCAAGATGACATAAACACTGAAGCTTTCTTT. This codes for CASSQDDINTEAFF.

CDR3 loop: CASSPLGREPQHF. The CDR3 nucleotides read TGTGCCAGCAGTCCCCTGGGCCGGGAACCCCAGCATTTT. The chain has TRBV27 and TRBJ1-5; the D is unclear. The V end lost 5 bases, the J end lost 10 bases, and 15 bases lay between the germline ends. The CDR3 has 13 residues. Germline CDR1 MNHEY, CDR2 SMNVEV (reference sequence).

Only one count was recorded for this clone. The V and J genes are TRBV12-3 or TRBV12-4 and TRBJ2-3; TRBD2 is a possible D gene (6 bases). Trimming left V 6 bases short and J 6 bases short, with 13 bases between. The CDR3 consists of 13 residues. In DNA form, the CDR3 reads TGTGCCAGCAGATCGGGGGTCGGGGATACGCAGTATTTT. Amino acids: CASRSGVGDTQYF.

The rearrangement joins TRBV18 to TRBJ1-6; D remains unclear. The CDR3 has 13 amino acids. The V gene lost 6 bases and the J gene lost 7 bases, with 10 bases spanning the gap. Per germline, CDR1 KGHSH and CDR2 LQKENI. In DNA, the CDR3 is TGTGCCAGCTCGCCGGGCGGGAATTCACCCCTCCACTTT. It yields the protein CASSPGGNSPLHF.

The chain carries TRBV19 and TRBJ1-1; 9 positions agree with TRBD1. CDR1 and CDR2 from the germline V gene are LNHDA and SQIVND (reference sequence). The CDR3 is made up of 15 amino acids. J was trimmed by 0 bases and V by 5 bases; bases with no gene match: 4. The chain's CDR3 is CASSLGQGLNTEAFF. DNA for the CDR3: TGTGCCAGTAGTCTCGGACAGGGGCTGAACACTGAAGCTTTCTTT. The full variable domain, with the rest looked up from reference TRBV19 and TRBJ1-1, is DGGITQSPKYLFRKEGQNVTLSCEQNLNHDAMYWYRQDPGQGLRLIYYSQIVNDFQKGDIAEGYSVSREKKESFPLTVTSAQKNPTAFYLCASSLGQGLNTEAFFGQGTRLTVV.

The chain combines TRBV6-5 with TRBJ1-1, with 8 bases fitting TRBD1. The CDR3 runs 16 residues. Germline V gene lookup returns CDR1 MNHEY and CDR2 SVGAGI. V lost 2 bases to trimming and J lost 2 bases; unmatched junction nucleotides: 7. The CDR3 reads CASSYRGRGRNTEAFF. In DNA form, the CDR3 reads TGTGCCAGCAGTTACCGGGGCAGGGGGCGTAACACTGAAGCTTTCTTT.

The table lists this clone with a few counts. The V and J genes are TRBV2 and TRBJ2-4; possibly TRBD1 for D (6 bases). Trimming removed 2 bases from V and 3 bases from J, with 11 bases in between. CDR1 is SNHLY, CDR2 FYNNEI, per germline. The CDR3 runs to 15 residues. CDR3 region: CASSELKGDKNIQYF. CDR3 coding DNA: TGTGCCAGCAGTGAACTGAAGGGGGACAAAAACATTCAGTACTTC.

The rearrangement joins TRBV7-9 to TRBJ1-6; 10 positions match TRBD1. The V gene end was trimmed by 5 bases and the J gene end by 10 bases; junction bases not matched to a gene: 17. This CDR3 has 18 amino acids. The germline gives CDR1 SEHNR, CDR2 FQNEAQ (reference sequence). This chain's CDR3 is CASSPQPPGTGVSSPLHF. For the CDR3, the DNA is TGTGCCAGCAGCCCGCAGCCACCCGGGACAGGGGTGTCATCACCCCTCCACTTT.

The V gene is TRBV4-2, the J gene TRBJ1-4, with D possibly being TRBD1 (5 bases). The ends were cut back, 1 base at V and 7 bases at J, with 13 bases in the middle. Germline V CDR1 and CDR2: LGHNA, YNFKEQ. The CDR3 extends over 15 amino acids. CDR3 in amino acids: CASSQGIGGAEKLFF. The CDR3, as DNA: TGTGCCAGCAGCCAAGGAATCGGAGGGGCTGAAAAACTGTTTTTT.

This clone has more than one count but fewer than ten. The chain couples TRBV30 to TRBJ1-1; no firm D call. Deletions cut 5 bases from V and 10 bases from J, with 17 bases between. The V gene's germline CDR1 is GTSNPN and CDR2 SVGIG (reference sequence). This CDR3 spans 12 amino acids. DNA for the CDR3: TGTGCCTGGTCTCCGGGGAGTTTAGGAGCTTTCTTT. Residues: CAWSPGSLGAFF. Full variable domain (rest looked up from reference TRBV30 and TRBJ1-1): SQTIHQWPATLVQPVGSPLSLECTVEGTSNPNLYWYRQAAGRGLQLLFYSVGIGQISSEVPQNLSASRPQDRQFILSSKKLLLSDSGFYLCAWSPGSLGAFFGQGTRLTVV.